The clone carrying this TCR beta chain was picked up a small number of times. These data are taken from a study of blood T cells in healthy people across ages. Looked up from germline, CDR1 is SGHDN and CDR2 is FVKESK. Unmatched junction bases numbered 7, after V lost 6 bases and J lost 8 bases. The length of the CDR3 is 14 residues. Using a J-beta primer mix together with a sample-barcoded 5' primer, a second PCR was run for roughly 6 to 12 cycles. A single record per CDR3 protein comes from TCRdb applying MiXCR to the 5' RACE reads. The sample includes 700,000 to 900,000 distinct CDR3 sequences, around a quarter of them seen just once. These data are also associated with another study on T cells of mothers and their children.

Specimen: blood. The clonotype was recovered from a boy younger than 18 in good health. This chain joins TRBV14 and TRBJ2-1; 10 bases line up with TRBD1. The CDR3 coding sequence is TGTGCCAGCAGGTCCGGGACAGGGGTTCATGAGCAGTTCTTC. This gives the protein CASRSGTGVHEQFF.